Presented here are 5 T cell receptor beta chains from one specimen sequenced in a study of T cells in pancreatic ductal adenocarcinoma. Selected pancreatic ductal adenocarcinoma patients had undergone surgery without neoadjuvant therapy. The data were produced by immunoSEQ multiplex PCR, yet TCRdb's version contains in-frame clones alone and is incomplete. This table holds approximately 97,000 clones, nearly 95% found once. Sequenced sample: PBMCs. The receptors shown here come from a human donor with pancreatic ductal adenocarcinoma.

The V and J genes are TRBV7-8 and TRBJ1-2; D remains unclear. This CDR3 has 14 amino acids. Between the trimmed V and J ends, which lost 5 bases and 5 bases, there was a span of 15 bases. Germline CDR1 reads SGHVS; CDR2 reads FQNEAQ. In DNA form, the CDR3 reads TGTGCCAGCAGCCCTGGCTGGGCCCCTTATGGCTACACCTTC. Translating it yields CASSPGWAPYGYTF.

The chain combines TRBV6-1 with TRBJ1-1; D remains ambiguous. In germline, CDR1 is MNHNS, CDR2 SASEGT. The CDR3 has 12 amino acids. V was shortened by 8 bases and J by 2 bases, with 9 bases between the two germline ends. This CDR3 reads CASGELNTEAFF. The DNA of the CDR3 is TGTGCCAGCGGGGAGCTCAACACTGAAGCTTTCTTT.

The rearrangement joins TRBV5-4 to TRBJ1-5; TRBD1 is a possible D gene (6 bases). Germline V gene lookup returns CDR1 SGHNT and CDR2 YYREEE (reference sequence). The CDR3 loop spans 14 amino acids. The V and J ends lost 5 bases and 3 bases respectively, with 12 bases between them. DNA of the CDR3: TGTGCCAGCAGTAACAGGGACAACAATCAGCCCCAGCATTTT. The encoded protein is CASSNRDNNQPQHF.

The genes are TRBV19 and TRBJ2-2; 10 bases match TRBD1. Looked up from germline, CDR1 is LNHDA and CDR2 is SQIVND (reference sequence). After removal of 10 bases from V and 6 bases from J, the junction contained 11 bases not matched to a gene. The length of the CDR3 is 15 residues. Written as DNA, the CDR3 is TGTGCCACCACCTCTCCGGGACAGGGGTCCGGGGAGCTGTTTTTT. It encodes CATTSPGQGSGELFF.

This chain uses TRBV5-4 with TRBJ1-2; no definite D call. CDR1 SGHNT and CDR2 YYREEE come from the germline V gene (reference sequence). This CDR3 has 15 amino acids. V was pared by 0 bases and J by 0 bases, with 9 bases between. The CDR3 reads CASSLERTSNYGYTF. The CDR3 DNA sequence: TGTGCCAGCAGCTTGGAGCGAACTTCTAACTATGGCTACACCTTC.